This T cell receptor beta chain was sequenced for a study of response to subunit inactivated influenza vaccine. TCRdb re-analysed the RT-PCR reads in MiXCR, keeping a single row per CDR3 protein. The sample lists fewer than 700,000 distinct CDR3 sequences; 10% to 15% were seen once. Losses at the gene ends were 2 bases for V and 0 bases for J; bases not matched to a gene: 3. The CDR3 spans 15 residues. The germline V gene has CDR1 MNHEY and CDR2 SVGAGI. This sequence originates from a man aged 50-59 years who received an inactivated influenza vaccine. Sequenced material: PBMCs from blood, taken more than 35 days after vaccination. The genes are TRBV6-5 and TRBJ2-7; 8 bases map to TRBD2. The CDR3 loop is CASSYGSGISYEQYF. The CDR3 DNA reads TGTGCCAGCAGTTACGGTAGCGGGATCTCCTACGAGCAGTACTTC.